Shown below are 18 T cell receptor beta chains from a single sample sequenced in a study of T cells after yellow fever vaccination. Via MiXCR, TCRdb re-called the 5' RACE reads, giving one row per CDR3 protein. The sample holds around 310,000 distinct CDR3 sequences; roughly 3.5% are singletons and the top ten take 20% to 30%. Sequences were derived from PBMCs, sampled on the day of the yellow fever booster vaccination. Receptors originate from a man between 18 and 35 years old who received the YFV17D yellow fever vaccine.

This clonotype was recorded at least ten times. V gene TRBV7-2 combines with J gene TRBJ1-3, with 7 bases identical to TRBD1. Germline values: CDR1 SGHTA, CDR2 FQGNSA. The trim removed 3 bases at V and 1 base at J, leaving 6 bases unmatched. This CDR3 has 16 amino acids. CDR3 sequence: CASSFTGVVSGNTIYF. As DNA, the CDR3 is TGTGCCAGCAGCTTTACAGGGGTCGTGTCTGGAAACACCATATATTTT.

This clonotype was seen more than once but under ten times. V is TRBV2 and J is TRBJ1-5; D may be TRBD1 (5 bases). The CDR3 spans 14 residues. With 8 bases removed from V and 9 bases from J, the gap between germline ends came to 20 bases. Germline V gene sequence: CDR1 SNHLY, CDR2 FYNNEI. CDR3 bases: TGTGCCAGCGCCCTTACGGTCGGGGACGCGCCCCAGCATTTT. It encodes CASALTVGDAPQHF.

This clonotype was detected many times. The chain recombines TRBV9 with TRBJ2-5, with TRBD1 identical over 7 bases. CDR3 length: 15 residues. Germline V gives CDR1 SGDLS, CDR2 YYNGEE. V gave up 3 bases and J gave up 1 base; unmatched junction bases: 6. The CDR3 region has the DNA TGTGCCAGCAGCGCCACGGACAGGCTCCAAGAGACCCAGTACTTC. It encodes CASSATDRLQETQYF. Full variable domain (remainder filled in from reference TRBV9 and TRBJ2-5): DSGVTQTPKHLITATGQRVTLRCSPRSGDLSVYWYQQSLDQGLQFLIQYYNGEERAKGNILERFSAQQFPDLHSELNLSSLELGDSALYFCASSATDRLQETQYFGPGTRLLVL.

This clonotype was seen a handful of times. This chain uses TRBV30 with TRBJ1-1; possible D gene TRBD1, 5 bases. Germline V gives CDR1 GTSNPN, CDR2 SVGIG (reference sequence). Trimming shortened V by 5 bases and J by 4 bases, and 14 bases separated the two germline ends. The CDR3 is 13 amino acids. The CDR3 nucleotides read TGTGCCTGGGGGCGAGGAGGGGCCACTGAAGCTTTCTTT. Amino acid sequence: CAWGRGGATEAFF.

J is TRBJ1-5 and V is TRBV20-1, with a weak D call TRBD1 (6 bases). Germline V lookup: CDR1 DFQATT, CDR2 SNEGSKA (reference sequence). The CDR3 contains 13 residues. Trimming cost V 4 bases and J 4 bases, with 11 bases left between them. CDR3 DNA sequence: TGCAGTGCTACAAAACAGGGAAATCAGCCCCAGCATTTT. As protein: CSATKQGNQPQHF.

The chain links TRBV20-1 to TRBJ1-1; D is perhaps TRBD1 (5 bases). Germline V gene sequence: CDR1 DFQATT, CDR2 SNEGSKA (reference sequence). This CDR3 comprises 14 residues. Between the trimmed V and J ends, which lost 5 bases and 0 bases, there was a span of 13 bases. The CDR3 spells CSAVPRDLNTEAFF. CDR3 sequence (DNA): TGCAGTGCTGTTCCCCGGGACTTGAACACTGAAGCTTTCTTT.

CDR3 amino acids: CASRPGAADTQYF. The CDR3 bases are TGTGCCAGCCGGCCGGGGGCAGCAGATACGCAGTATTTT. The genes are TRBV7-2 and TRBJ2-3, with D perhaps TRBD1 or TRBD2 (6 bases each). Germline V CDR1 and CDR2: SGHTA, FQGNSA. The V end lost 8 bases, the J end lost 4 bases, and 13 bases lay between the germline ends. This CDR3 spans 13 amino acids.

The chain links TRBV2 to TRBJ2-2, with 9 bases identical to TRBD2. The CDR3 length is 18 residues. Germline CDR1 and CDR2: SNHLY and FYNNEI. The trim removed 6 bases at V and 2 bases at J, leaving 13 bases unmatched. The CDR3 loop is CASRPVFSGGPNTGELFF. The CDR3 coding sequence is TGTGCCAGCAGACCAGTCTTCAGCGGGGGGCCCAACACCGGGGAGCTGTTTTTT.

The chain couples TRBV14 to TRBJ1-3; 7 bases are shared with TRBD1. J lost 8 bases, V lost 4 bases, and 20 bases had no gene match. Germline V gives CDR1 SGHDN, CDR2 FVKESK. This CDR3 comprises 18 residues. The CDR3 DNA sequence: TGTGCCAGCAGCCTCCTGGGGGAGGGGGCGCTGACCGGAGACACCATATATTTT. Protein: CASSLLGEGALTGDTIYF.

In its sample, this clonotype was seen many times. The J gene is TRBJ1-1, the V gene TRBV4-2; D remains ambiguous. The CDR3 spans 15 residues. Trimming took off 4 bases at V and 4 bases at J, with 16 bases between the two ends. Germline CDR1 and CDR2: LGHNA and YNFKEQ. In DNA, the CDR3 is TGTGCCAGCAGCCCCCTCTTGGGGTCCAGCACTGAAGCTTTCTTT. The encoded protein is CASSPLLGSSTEAFF.

The V call is TRBV10-3, the J call TRBJ1-1; D is possibly TRBD1 (5 bases). V lost 5 bases to trimming and J lost 4 bases, with 17 bases between them. CDR1 ENHRY and CDR2 SYGVKD come from the germline V gene. The CDR3 consists of 15 residues. The chain's CDR3 is CAISPSAGVTTEAFF. CDR3 coding DNA: TGTGCCATCAGTCCCAGTGCGGGGGTAACCACTGAAGCTTTCTTT.

This clonotype was seen ten or more times. The chain joins TRBV18 to TRBJ2-7; 8 bases fit TRBD1. Trimming took 4 bases from V and 3 from J; bases not matched to a gene: 8. This CDR3 is 15 amino acids long. The germline V gene has CDR1 KGHSH and CDR2 LQKENI. The CDR3 protein is CASSLTGQGFYEQYF. In nucleotides, the CDR3 is TGTGCCAGCTCACTGACCGGACAGGGATTCTACGAGCAGTACTTC.

In its sample, this clonotype was seen a few times. DNA for the CDR3: TGCAGTGCGGCGGGACTAGCGGGGGGACGCAATAAGGCCCAGTACTTC. It codes for CSAAGLAGGRNKAQYF. The chain joins TRBV20-1 to TRBJ2-5; 15 nucleotides match TRBD2. The V gene end was trimmed by 6 bases and the J gene end by 9 bases; junction bases not matched to a gene: 14. Germline V CDR1 and CDR2: DFQATT, SNEGSKA (reference sequence). This CDR3 comprises 16 residues.

This clonotype was counted many times. The rearrangement joins TRBV7-7 to TRBJ2-6; 8 positions match TRBD1. Germline lookup yields CDR1 SSHAT and CDR2 FNYEAQ (reference sequence). This CDR3 is built from 21 residues. With 5 bases clipped from V and 0 bases from J, the junction kept 18 bases outside the gene matches. CDR3 amino acids: CASSQADLPGQEDSGANVLTF. DNA for the CDR3: TGTGCCAGCAGCCAAGCAGACCTCCCGGGACAGGAAGACTCTGGGGCCAACGTCCTGACTTTC.

The rearrangement links TRBV7-2 to TRBJ2-3; 12 bases agree with TRBD1. J was trimmed by 6 bases and V by 0 bases; bases with no gene match: 4. There are 16 residues in the CDR3. The germline CDR1 and CDR2 sequences are SGHTA and FQGNSA. DNA for the CDR3: TGTGCCAGCAGCTTAGCGGGGACAGGGGGCGGCGATACGCAGTATTTT. Translating gives CASSLAGTGGGDTQYF.

The chain joins TRBV4-3 to TRBJ2-6; D may be TRBD1 (6 bases). The germline CDR1 and CDR2 sequences are LGHNA and YSLEER. Trimming shortened V by 0 bases and J by 8 bases, and 14 bases separated the two germline ends. CDR3 size: 16 residues. The CDR3 is CASSQDLTGLPNVLTF. CDR3 in DNA: TGCGCCAGCAGCCAAGATCTTACAGGGCTGCCCAACGTCCTGACTTTC.

This clonotype has a count of ten or more. V usage is TRBV5-1 and J usage is TRBJ2-1, with 9 bases fitting TRBD2. Germline loops: CDR1 SGHRS, CDR2 YFSETQ. The CDR3 totals 14 residues. V shed 0 bases and J 9 bases; nucleotides not matched to a gene: 4. The CDR3, as DNA: TGCGCCAGCAGCTTGGTCGCGACTAGCGGTGAGCAGTTCTTC. Translated: CASSLVATSGEQFF.

The V gene is TRBV19, the J gene TRBJ1-2; the D is unclear. CDR3 length: 11 residues. Trimming took off 3 bases at V and 4 bases at J, with 3 bases between the two ends. In germline, CDR1 is LNHDA, CDR2 SQIVND (reference sequence). The CDR3 nucleotides read TGTGCCAGTAGTATTGGCTATGGCTACACCTTC. Residues: CASSIGYGYTF.